Listed below are T cell receptor beta chains from one sample, sequenced in a study of cytomegalovirus exposure and HLA in healthy donors. Repertoires were generated with immunoSEQ multiplex PCR, while TCRdb's copy carries only in-frame clones and drops some. In the table there are more than 150,000 clones, around 79% of which are singletons. Input material: PBMCs. The receptor set was obtained from a girl between 10 and 17 years old in good health and CMV-seropositive. CDR3s include the opening cysteine and the closing phenylalanine or tryptophan. Fields, in order: J gene, clone size, D gene, V gene, CDR3 DNA, CDR3 protein. D genes are given only for firm matches. Expanded clones get a size class; other rows say once, few or many, or leave the size out.

TRBJ1-3 . . TRBV18 TGTGCCAGCTCACCAGTCGGTATTGGAAACACCATATATTTT CASSPVGIGNTIYF
TRBJ2-1 once TRBD2 TRBV7-9 TGTGCCAGCAGCTTAGCGCTTATTAGCGGGGGGGCCTACAATGAGCAGTTCTTC CASSLALISGGAYNEQFF
TRBJ2-5 . . TRBV6-1 TGTGCCAGTAGTAACGGGAACGCCCAAGAGACCCAGTACTTC CASSNGNAQETQYF
TRBJ1-2 few . TRBV7-9 TGTGCCAGCAGCCAGGATACAGATCACTATGGCTACACCTTC CASSQDTDHYGYTF
TRBJ2-1 few . TRBV6-4 TGTGCCAGCAGCCGGTCGGGGGTAGATGAGCAGTTCTTC CASSRSGVDEQFF
TRBJ1-5 . TRBD1 TRBV7-2 TGTGCCAGCAGCTCCCGGACAGGAAGCAATCAGCCCCAGCATTTT CASSSRTGSNQPQHF
TRBJ1-3 . TRBD1 TRBV28 TGTGCCAGCAGTCCGGGACAGGGTGGCTCTGGAAACACCATATATTTT CASSPGQGGSGNTIYF
TRBJ2-2 once . TRBV7-2 TGTGCCAGCAGCGCCCGGACAGCCGCGAACACCGGGGAGCTGTTTTTT CASSARTAANTGELFF
TRBJ2-2 . TRBD1 TRBV27 TGTGCCAGCAGGGTACTGACAGGGGCGACCGGGGAGCTGTTTTTT CASRVLTGATGELFF
TRBJ1-2 few TRBD1 TRBV7-6 TGTGCCAGCAGCTTTGGACAGGGCTATGGCTACACCTTC CASSFGQGYGYTF
TRBJ1-2 few TRBD1 TRBV6-5 TGTGCCAGCAGTTACTCACGGGACAGCCGCCTCTATGGCTACACCTTC CASSYSRDSRLYGYTF
TRBJ2-2 . TRBD2 TRBV11-3 TGTGCCAGCAGCTTAGATCATGGGACTAACGGGGAGCTGTTTTTT CASSLDHGTNGELFF
TRBJ2-5 . TRBD2 TRBV6-4 TGTGCCAGTAGCCTGCTAGCGGGGGAGACCCAGTACTTC CASSLLAGETQYF
TRBJ1-2 . TRBD1 TRBV4-1 TGCGCCAGCAGCCGAACATTACCGACAGGGCTTTATGGCTACACCTTC CASSRTLPTGLYGYTF
TRBJ2-5 once TRBD1 TRBV4-1 TGCGCCAGCAGCCAACCCGACAGGGGGCAAGAGACCCAGTACTTC CASSQPDRGQETQYF
TRBJ1-4 . . TRBV4-3 TGCGCCAGCAGCCACCCCACAGGTGTTGCAACTAATGAAAAACTGTTTTTT CASSHPTGVATNEKLFF
TRBJ2-1 . TRBD1 TRBV5-1 TGCGCCAGCAGCTTGACTGGCTATCCGGGACAGGCCGATGAGCAGTTCTTC CASSLTGYPGQADEQFF
TRBJ2-3 . . TRBV7-9 TGTGCCAGCAGCCGGCTACAGGGAATCCGGTACGGTACGCAGTATTTT CASSRLQGIRYGTQYF
TRBJ1-1 once TRBD1 TRBV2 TGTGCCGGCAGTAAGACAGGGGGCGGGGGAACTGAAGCTTTCTTT CAGSKTGGGGTEAFF
TRBJ2-7 . TRBD1 TRBV4-1 TGCGCCAGCAGCCGTAACCGGGACAGGGGCTACGAGCAGTACTTC CASSRNRDRGYEQYF
TRBJ2-5 once . TRBV18 TGTGCCAGCTCACTGTCGGGTGAGACCCAGTACTTC CASSLSGETQYF
TRBJ1-5 . TRBD1 TRBV12-5 TGTGCTAGTGGTTTGCCACCTGACAGGGTAGGCAATCAGCCCCAGCATTTT CASGLPPDRVGNQPQHF
TRBJ1-1 . TRBD1 TRBV6-5 TGTGCCAGCAGCCCGGGACAGGTCTTTGAAGCTTTCTTT CASSPGQVFEAFF
TRBJ1-1 . TRBD1 TRBV19 TGTGCCAGTAGTGGCGGGACAGTTGAAGCTTTCTTT CASSGGTVEAFF
TRBJ1-2 . TRBD1 TRBV11-2 TGTGCCAGCAGCCCCCTGACAGGGGATATTAACTATGGCTACACCTTC CASSPLTGDINYGYTF
TRBJ2-7 once TRBD1 TRBV5-8 TGTGCCAGCAGCACCGGGACAGGGGTTTCTGAGCAGTACTTC CASSTGTGVSEQYF
TRBJ2-1 . . TRBV4-1 TGCGCCAGCAGCCAAGGAGCGAAGCGAAACAATGAGCAGTTCTTC CASSQGAKRNNEQFF
TRBJ2-7 . TRBD2 TRBV18 TGTGCCAGCTCACCACTGACCGGGACTAGCGGGGGGAATGCCGGTAACGAGCAGTACTTC CASSPLTGTSGGNAGNEQYF
TRBJ1-1 . . TRBV6-5 TGTGCCAGCAGCCGCGACAGGATTGAAGCTTTCTTT CASSRDRIEAFF
TRBJ2-7 few . TRBV21-1 TGTGCCAGCAGCAAAGTTGGACAGAGGACCTACGGGACCTACGAGCAGTACTTC CASSKVGQRTYGTYEQYF
TRBJ1-2 few . TRBV19 TGTGCCAGTAGTATAAGGGGTAGGGACTATGGCTACACCTTC CASSIRGRDYGYTF
TRBJ2-7 . . TRBV19 TGTGCCAGTAGTATTGTAGGGGCATCCTACGAGCAGTACTTC CASSIVGASYEQYF
TRBJ2-3 . . TRBV27 TGTGCCAGCAGTCTCGGACTAACCACAGATACGCAGTATTTT CASSLGLTTDTQYF
TRBJ1-4 . . TRBV10-2 TGCGCCAGCAGTGAGTCTGGGCGGGGTGAAAAACTGTTTTTT CASSESGRGEKLFF
TRBJ2-3 few . TRBV18 TGTGCCAGCTCACCACTAGGAGATGAAGATACGCAGTATTTT CASSPLGDEDTQYF
TRBJ1-5 . . TRBV9 TGTGCCAGACCGTCGCAGGGGATGTATAGCAATCAGCCCCAGCATTTT CARPSQGMYSNQPQHF
TRBJ2-1 . . TRBV2 TGTGCCAGCAGTGAAGCATCCACTCCAGGGAACAATGAGCAGTTCTTC CASSEASTPGNNEQFF
TRBJ1-2 . . TRBV7-9 TGTGCCAGCAGCTTAGAAGGGGAGGGATGCTACACCTTC CASSLEGEGCYTF
TRBJ2-3 . . TRBV9 TGTGCCAGCAGTCTCCACCAGGGCGGCGCAGATACGCAGTATTTT CASSLHQGGADTQYF
TRBJ2-2 . TRBD2 TRBV2 TGCGGAAGTACACTAGCGGGGGGGCAATATGCCGGGGAGCTGTTTTTT CGSTLAGGQYAGELFF
TRBJ1-1 . TRBD1 TRBV2 TGTGCCAGCAGACACCACAGGGGGAACACTGAAGCTTTCTTT CASRHHRGNTEAFF
TRBJ2-2 . . TRBV11-2 TGTGCCAGCAGCTTAGTGGGCAGAGCCACCGGGGAGCTGTTTTTT CASSLVGRATGELFF
TRBJ1-2 few . TRBV19 TGTGCCAGTAGTATAGAAACATTTGATGGCTACACCTTC CASSIETFDGYTF
TRBJ1-1 . . TRBV6-5 TGTGCCAGCAGTGCCTCCTCACCAGTAACTGAAGCTTTCTTT CASSASSPVTEAFF
TRBJ2-1 . TRBD2 TRBV27 TGTGCCAGCTTTACCTTAGCGGGGGCGCTCGGGGGGGAGAATGAGCAGTTCTTC CASFTLAGALGGENEQFF
TRBJ1-5 once . TRBV6-1 TGTGCCAGCAGTGAACGGTCGGGGAGCAATCAGCCCCAGCATTTT CASSERSGSNQPQHF
TRBJ2-1 . . TRBV27 TGTGCCAGCAGTTCCAGACCGGCGGGACGCAATGAGCAGTTCTTC CASSSRPAGRNEQFF
TRBJ2-1 . TRBD2 TRBV7-6 TGTGCCAGCAGCAGCTCCGCGGGGGACAATGAGCAGTTCTTC CASSSSAGDNEQFF
TRBJ2-7 . TRBD1 TRBV7-9 TGTGCCAGCAGCCGTAGAGGACAGGGTGGCCCCGAGCAGTACTTC CASSRRGQGGPEQYF
TRBJ1-2 few . TRBV9 TGTGCCAGCAGCGTAGGGTACATTTCTAACTATGGCTACACCTTC CASSVGYISNYGYTF
TRBJ2-7 . . TRBV20-1 TGCAGTGCGACGACAGGATACGAGCAGTACTTC CSATTGYEQYF
TRBJ1-4 . . TRBV27 TGTGCCAGCAGTCCGGTCCTCTTGGAAAAACTGTTTTTT CASSPVLLEKLFF
TRBJ2-7 few . TRBV2 TGTGCCAGCAACCCAGGGGTGGGCGAGCAGTACTTC CASNPGVGEQYF
TRBJ1-1 . . TRBV6-1 TGTGCCAGCAGTGCAGGACAGAACACTGAAGCTTTCTTT CASSAGQNTEAFF
TRBJ1-2 . . TRBV7-2 TGTGCCAGCAGCTTATTTAGCAGGGATGGCTACACCTTC CASSLFSRDGYTF
TRBJ1-2 . . TRBV20-1 TGCAGTGCTGACACCCTTCTAGGCTACACCTTC CSADTLLGYTF
TRBJ2-5 . . TRBV14 TGTGCCAGCAGCCAAGGGTTTTCGGGGGAGACCCAGTACTTC CASSQGFSGETQYF
TRBJ2-3 . . TRBV9 TGTGCCAGCAGCCAGAGTTTTCGGGTGGGGCCGGGAGATACGCAGTATTTT CASSQSFRVGPGDTQYF
TRBJ1-4 . . TRBV10-2 TGCGCCAGCAGTGAAAAGCTGCCAACTAATGAAAAACTGTTTTTT CASSEKLPTNEKLFF